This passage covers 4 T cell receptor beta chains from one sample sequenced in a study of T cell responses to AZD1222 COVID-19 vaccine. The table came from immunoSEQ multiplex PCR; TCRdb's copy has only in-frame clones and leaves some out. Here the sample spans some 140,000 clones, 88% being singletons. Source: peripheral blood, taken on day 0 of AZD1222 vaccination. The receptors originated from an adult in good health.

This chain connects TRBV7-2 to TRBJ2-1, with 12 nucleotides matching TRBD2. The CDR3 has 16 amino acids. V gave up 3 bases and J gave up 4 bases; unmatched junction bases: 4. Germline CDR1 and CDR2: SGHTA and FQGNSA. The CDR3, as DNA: TGTGCCAGCAGCTTCCTAGCGGGGGGGACGTACAATGAGCAGTTCTTC. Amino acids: CASSFLAGGTYNEQFF.

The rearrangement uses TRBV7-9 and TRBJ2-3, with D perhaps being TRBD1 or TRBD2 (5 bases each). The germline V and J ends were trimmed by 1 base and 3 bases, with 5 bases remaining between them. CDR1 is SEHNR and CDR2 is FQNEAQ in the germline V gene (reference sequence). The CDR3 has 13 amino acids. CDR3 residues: CASSLGGTDTQYF. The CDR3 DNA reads TGTGCCAGCAGCTTAGGGGGGACAGATACGCAGTATTTT.

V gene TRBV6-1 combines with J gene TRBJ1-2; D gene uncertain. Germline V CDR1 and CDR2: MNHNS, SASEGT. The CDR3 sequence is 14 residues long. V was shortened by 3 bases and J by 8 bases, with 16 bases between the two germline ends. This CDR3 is CASSELGGPGGYTF. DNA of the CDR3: TGTGCCAGCAGTGAGCTTGGCGGGCCTGGGGGCTACACCTTC.

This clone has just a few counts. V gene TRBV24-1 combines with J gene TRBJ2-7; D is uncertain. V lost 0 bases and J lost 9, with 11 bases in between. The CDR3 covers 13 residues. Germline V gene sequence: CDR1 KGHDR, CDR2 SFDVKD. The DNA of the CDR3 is TGTGCCACCAGTGATTTGGGGGATTTCAGGCAGTACTTC. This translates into CATSDLGDFRQYF.